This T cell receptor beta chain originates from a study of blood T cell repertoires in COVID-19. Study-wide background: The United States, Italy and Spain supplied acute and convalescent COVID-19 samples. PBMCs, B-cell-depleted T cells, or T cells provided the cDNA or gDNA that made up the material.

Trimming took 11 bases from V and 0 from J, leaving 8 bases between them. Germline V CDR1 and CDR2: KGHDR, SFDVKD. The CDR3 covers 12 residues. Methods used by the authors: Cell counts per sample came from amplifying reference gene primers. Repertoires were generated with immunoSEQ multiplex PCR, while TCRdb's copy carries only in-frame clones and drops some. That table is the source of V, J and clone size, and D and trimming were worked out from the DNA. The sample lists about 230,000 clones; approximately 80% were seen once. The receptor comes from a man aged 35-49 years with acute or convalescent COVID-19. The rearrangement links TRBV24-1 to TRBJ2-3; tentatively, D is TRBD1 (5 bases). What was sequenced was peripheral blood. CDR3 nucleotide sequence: TGTGCCAGACAGATTAGCACAGATACGCAGTATTTT. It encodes CARQISTDTQYF.